Shown below are 27 T cell receptor beta chains from a single sample sequenced in a study of cytomegalovirus exposure and HLA in healthy donors. PCR was performed using 60 Vbeta and 13 Jbeta primers. The table came from immunoSEQ multiplex PCR; TCRdb's copy has only in-frame clones and leaves some out. Altogether 120,000 or so clones are present, about 78% being singletons, with the ten largest covering under 5%. Sequencing was carried out using PBMCs. All receptors derive from a young man in good health and CMV-seronegative.

CDR3 nucleotide sequence: TGTGCCAGTACCCGGGACAGCTACAATGAGCAGTTCTTC. This encodes CASTRDSYNEQFF. The J gene is TRBJ2-1, the V gene TRBV19; 7 bases align to TRBD1. From germline, CDR1 is LNHDA and CDR2 SQIVND (reference sequence). The CDR3 totals 13 residues. V shed 7 bases, J shed 3 bases, and the junction held 3 bases outside the gene matches.

As to this clone: A read error may account for a junction end that differs from germline. This chain uses TRBV7-9 with TRBJ2-5; 10 bases match TRBD1. The germline V gene has CDR1 SEHNR and CDR2 FQNEAQ (reference sequence). There are 16 residues in the CDR3. CDR3 coding DNA: TGTTCCAGCAGCGGCTGGGACAGGGGACAGCCGGAGACCCAGTACTTC. It codes for CSSSGWDRGQPETQYF.

V is TRBV9 and J is TRBJ2-5, with D perhaps matching TRBD1 (6 bases). Between the trimmed V and J ends, which lost 4 bases and 2 bases, there was a span of 15 bases. The CDR3 is 15 amino acids. Germline V gene data show CDR1 as SGDLS and CDR2 as YYNGEE. The CDR3 here is CASSYQGHRQETQYF. The DNA for the CDR3 is TGTGCCAGCAGCTATCAGGGGCACCGACAAGAGACCCAGTACTTC.

This rearrangement joins TRBV4-3 to TRBJ1-2; 8 bases line up with TRBD1. Losses at the gene ends were 4 bases for V and 1 base for J; bases not matched to a gene: 8. This CDR3 contains 16 residues. The germline V gene encodes CDR1 LGHNA and CDR2 YSLEER. The DNA for the CDR3 is TGCGCCAGCAGCCCCTTCCTAGGACAGGGTAACTATGGCTACACCTTC. Its translation is CASSPFLGQGNYGYTF.

About this clone itself: This CDR3 fails to terminate in the conserved phenylalanine or tryptophan, so it likely reflects a read error. The chain carries TRBV14 and TRBJ1-6, with TRBD1 matching 11 bases. CDR3 length: 15 amino acids. Germline V gene data show CDR1 as SGHDN and CDR2 as FVKESK. V trimming: 6 bases; J trimming: 9 bases; junction bases outside the gene matches: 7. The CDR3 protein is CASSRPGQGVSPLHS. Written as DNA, the CDR3 is TGTGCCAGCAGTCGCCCGGGACAGGGGGTTTCACCCCTCCACTCT.

This chain joins TRBV5-6 and TRBJ2-5; D is undetermined. Germline-derived CDR1 and CDR2 are SGHDT and YYEEEE. With 2 bases removed from V and 5 bases from J, the gap between germline ends came to 7 bases. This CDR3 is 12 amino acids long. DNA for the CDR3: TGTGCCAGCAGCTTTGTGGGCGAGACCCAGTACTTC. As protein: CASSFVGETQYF. Combining the CDR3 with reference TRBV5-6 and TRBJ2-5 gives the whole variable domain DAGVTQSPTHLIKTRGQQVTLRCSPKSGHDTVSWYQQALGQGPQFIFQYYEEEERQRGNFPDRFSGHQFPNYSSELNVNALLLGDSALYLCASSFVGETQYFGPGTRLLVL.

The gene calls are TRBV7-3 and TRBJ1-4, with D possibly TRBD1 on 6 matching bases. CDR3 length: 16 amino acids. CDR1 is SGHTA, CDR2 FQGTGA, per germline. The ends were cut back, 5 bases at V and 4 bases at J, with 17 bases in the middle. CDR3 DNA: TGTGCCAGCAGCCCGCCACCGACAGGAGATAATGAAAAACTGTTTTTT. It specifies CASSPPPTGDNEKLFF.

The J gene is TRBJ1-1, the V gene TRBV5-6, with unresolved D. V lost 2 bases and J lost 3, with 11 bases in between. Germline CDR1 is SGHDT and CDR2 is YYEEEE. This CDR3 is 14 amino acids long. CDR3 amino acids: CASSFKNRDTEAFF. The CDR3 bases are TGTGCCAGCAGCTTTAAAAACCGGGACACTGAAGCTTTCTTT.

The chain has TRBV13 and TRBJ1-5; TRBD1 matches 8 bases. V dropped 4 bases and J dropped 9; count of bases not matched to a gene: 20. The CDR3 totals 18 residues. The germline gives CDR1 PRHDT, CDR2 FYEKMQ (reference sequence). Here the CDR3 reads CASSSNTPGGAKAWPQHF. Written as DNA, the CDR3 is TGTGCCAGCAGCTCGAACACCCCAGGGGGCGCAAAGGCATGGCCCCAGCATTTT. Supplemented by reference TRBV13 and TRBJ1-5, the full variable domain reads AAGVIQSPRHLIKEKRETATLKCYPIPRHDTVYWYQQGPGQDPQFLISFYEKMQSDKGSIPDRFSAQQFSDYHSELNMSSLELGDSALYFCASSSNTPGGAKAWPQHFGDGTRLSIL.

The chain joins TRBV11-2 to TRBJ2-7; tentative D call: TRBD1 (6 bases). V was pared by 5 bases and J by 1 base, with 12 bases between. The CDR3 runs to 14 residues. Per the germline V gene, CDR1 is SGHAT and CDR2 is FQNNGV. The CDR3 spells CASSVLTGSYEQYF. DNA for the CDR3: TGTGCCAGCAGCGTGTTGACAGGATCCTACGAGCAGTACTTC. Complete variable domain (other parts from reference TRBV11-2 and TRBJ2-7): EAGVAQSPRYKIIEKRQSVAFWCNPISGHATLYWYQQILGQGPKLLIQFQNNGVVDDSQLPKDRFSAERLKGVDSTLKIQPAKLEDSAVYLCASSVLTGSYEQYFGPGTRLTVT.

V is TRBV28 and J is TRBJ1-1; weak D call: TRBD1 (6 bases). This CDR3 has 13 residues. Looked up from germline, CDR1 is MDHEN and CDR2 is SYDVKM. Trimming left V 7 bases short and J 7 bases short, with 16 bases between. The CDR3 DNA follows: TGTGCCAGCACCTGGGACACAAAAAATGAAGCTTTCTTT. Residues: CASTWDTKNEAFF.

This clone was seen only once. The chain links TRBV9 to TRBJ2-5; possibly TRBD2 for D (6 bases). The CDR3 runs 13 residues. Per the germline V gene, CDR1 is SGDLS and CDR2 is YYNGEE. The germline V and J ends were trimmed by 0 bases and 11 bases, with 14 bases remaining between them. This CDR3 reads CASSVGPGTAQYF. CDR3 in DNA: TGTGCCAGCAGCGTAGGCCCCGGGACTGCTCAGTACTTC.

Written as DNA, the CDR3 is TGTGCCAGCAGTTCTTACAGGGGGCTGCTAGAGACCCAGTACTTC. This encodes CASSSYRGLLETQYF. The gene calls are TRBV28 and TRBJ2-5; 9 nucleotides align to TRBD1. The V gene end was trimmed by 4 bases and the J gene end by 4 bases; junction bases not matched to a gene: 7. CDR3 length equals 15 residues. Germline V CDR1 and CDR2: MDHEN, SYDVKM.

The genes are TRBV7-6 and TRBJ2-1, with 12 bases lining up with TRBD2. The trim removed 5 bases at V and 6 bases at J, leaving 17 bases unmatched. The germline CDR1 and CDR2 sequences are SGHVS and FNYEAQ. This CDR3 is built from 19 residues. CDR3 in DNA: TGTGCCAGCAGCACCGAAAAGGGCGAACTAGCGGGGGGCAGCAATGAGCAGTTCTTC. Amino acids: CASSTEKGELAGGSNEQFF.

The rearrangement joins TRBV9 to TRBJ2-2; no clear D gene. Germline loops: CDR1 SGDLS, CDR2 YYNGEE. V lost 0 bases, J lost 0 bases, and 9 bases lay in between. The CDR3 is made up of 16 amino acids. CDR3: CASSVGESANTGELFF. Written as DNA, the CDR3 is TGTGCCAGCAGCGTAGGCGAAAGCGCGAACACCGGGGAGCTGTTTTTT.

The chain couples TRBV11-2 to TRBJ1-2; D is ambiguous. Germline V gene lookup returns CDR1 SGHAT and CDR2 FQNNGV. Trimming pared 3 bases from V and 5 bases from J, leaving 7 bases between. The CDR3 runs 12 residues. For the CDR3, the DNA is TGTGCCAGCAGCTTTGGCATGTATGGCTACACCTTC. It is translated as CASSFGMYGYTF.

This clone was detected once. The gene calls are TRBV25-1 and TRBJ1-2; 7 nucleotides line up with TRBD1. Unmatched junction bases numbered 9, after V lost 3 bases and J lost 8 bases. The CDR3 totals 14 residues. CDR1 is MGHDK, CDR2 SYGVNS, per germline. The CDR3 is CASSDYTGAEGYTF. In nucleotides, the CDR3 is TGTGCCAGCAGTGACTACACAGGGGCCGAGGGCTACACCTTC.

The chain employs TRBV7-9 and TRBJ2-7, with 10 bases aligning to TRBD2. Trimming at V came to 2 bases and at J to 2 bases, leaving 12 bases not matched to a gene. The germline V gene has CDR1 SEHNR and CDR2 FQNEAQ (reference sequence). CDR3 length: 18 residues. This chain's CDR3 is CASSLYTSGATRTYEQYF. DNA of the CDR3: TGTGCCAGCAGCTTATACACTAGCGGGGCCACTCGGACCTACGAGCAGTACTTC.

The chain recombines TRBV4-3 with TRBJ2-2; the match to TRBD2 covers 8 bases. The CDR3 contains 18 residues. Germline lookup yields CDR1 LGHNA and CDR2 YSLEER. Losses at the gene ends were 0 bases for V and 1 base for J; bases not matched to a gene: 7. In DNA form, the CDR3 reads TGCGCCAGCAGCCAAGACTTCGTGACTAGCGAGAACACCGGGGAGCTGTTTTTT. Protein: CASSQDFVTSENTGELFF.

This chain links TRBV7-9 with TRBJ2-1, with TRBD2 identical over 11 bases. CDR3 length: 14 amino acids. After removal of 5 bases from V and 9 bases from J, the junction contained 6 bases not matched to a gene. From germline, CDR1 is SEHNR and CDR2 FQNEAQ (reference sequence). Here the CDR3 reads CASSTSGGPVEQFF. The CDR3 bases are TGTGCCAGCAGCACTAGCGGGGGCCCGGTTGAGCAGTTCTTC.

This clone showed up just a few times. The chain links TRBV30 to TRBJ2-5; D might be TRBD2 (5 bases). V was trimmed by 3 bases and J by 7 bases, leaving 12 bases between them. The length of the CDR3 is 12 residues. Germline CDR1 is GTSNPN and CDR2 is SVGIG (reference sequence). The CDR3 reads CAWSYTAGTQYF. CDR3 in DNA: TGTGCCTGGAGCTATACGGCGGGGACCCAGTACTTC.

The chain has TRBV30 and TRBJ2-3; TRBD2 agrees at 8 bases. The ends lost 2 bases at V and 1 base at J; junction bases unmatched: 5. CDR1 GTSNPN and CDR2 SVGIG come from the germline V gene (reference sequence). This CDR3 spans 15 amino acids. For the CDR3, the DNA is TGTGCCTGGAGTCTAACTAGCGGTCGCACAGATACGCAGTATTTT. This gives the protein CAWSLTSGRTDTQYF.

This clone was observed once. The same CDR3 is also encoded by other DNA sequences in this sample. V is TRBV11-2 and J is TRBJ2-5; D remains unclear. Trimming left V 5 bases short and J 2 bases short, with 3 bases between. CDR1 and CDR2 (germline): SGHAT, FQNNGV. The CDR3 is 11 residues long. CDR3 loop: CASSLQETQYF. DNA of the CDR3: TGTGCCAGCAGCCTTCAAGAGACCCAGTACTTC.

The J gene is TRBJ2-7, the V gene TRBV6-1; the D gene is possibly TRBD1 (5 bases). Germline assignment: CDR1 MNHNS and CDR2 SASEGT. V was trimmed by 6 bases and J by 1 base, leaving 16 bases between them. The CDR3 has 15 residues. Here the CDR3 reads CASSPGIMGSYEQYF. In nucleotides, the CDR3 is TGTGCCAGCAGCCCAGGGATAATGGGGTCCTACGAGCAGTACTTC.

Notes on this clone: Its ends do not fully match the called genes, so a read error is possible. V and J are TRBV27 and TRBJ1-2; the D gene is possibly TRBD1 (6 bases). Germline loops: CDR1 MNHEY, CDR2 SMNVEV (reference sequence). CDR3 length: 14 residues. CDR3 sequence (DNA): TGTGCCAGCAGTTCCAACAGGGAAAGGTCCGGCTACGCCTTC. Protein product: CASSSNRERSGYAF.

The rearrangement joins TRBV7-6 to TRBJ2-3; D is unclear. The CDR3 has 13 residues. With 5 bases removed from V and 5 bases from J, the gap between germline ends came to 11 bases. Looked up from germline, CDR1 is SGHVS and CDR2 is FNYEAQ. In DNA, the CDR3 is TGTGCCAGCAGCCTCGACATATTAGATACGCAGTATTTT. The encoded protein is CASSLDILDTQYF.

This chain links TRBV6-5 with TRBJ2-7, with 11 bases fitting TRBD1. CDR3 length equals 13 residues. With 4 bases clipped from V and 9 bases from J, the junction kept 5 bases outside the gene matches. From germline, CDR1 is MNHEY and CDR2 SVGAGI. The CDR3 region is CASSSPGTGGQYF. CDR3 bases: TGTGCCAGCAGTTCGCCCGGGACAGGGGGGCAGTACTTC.